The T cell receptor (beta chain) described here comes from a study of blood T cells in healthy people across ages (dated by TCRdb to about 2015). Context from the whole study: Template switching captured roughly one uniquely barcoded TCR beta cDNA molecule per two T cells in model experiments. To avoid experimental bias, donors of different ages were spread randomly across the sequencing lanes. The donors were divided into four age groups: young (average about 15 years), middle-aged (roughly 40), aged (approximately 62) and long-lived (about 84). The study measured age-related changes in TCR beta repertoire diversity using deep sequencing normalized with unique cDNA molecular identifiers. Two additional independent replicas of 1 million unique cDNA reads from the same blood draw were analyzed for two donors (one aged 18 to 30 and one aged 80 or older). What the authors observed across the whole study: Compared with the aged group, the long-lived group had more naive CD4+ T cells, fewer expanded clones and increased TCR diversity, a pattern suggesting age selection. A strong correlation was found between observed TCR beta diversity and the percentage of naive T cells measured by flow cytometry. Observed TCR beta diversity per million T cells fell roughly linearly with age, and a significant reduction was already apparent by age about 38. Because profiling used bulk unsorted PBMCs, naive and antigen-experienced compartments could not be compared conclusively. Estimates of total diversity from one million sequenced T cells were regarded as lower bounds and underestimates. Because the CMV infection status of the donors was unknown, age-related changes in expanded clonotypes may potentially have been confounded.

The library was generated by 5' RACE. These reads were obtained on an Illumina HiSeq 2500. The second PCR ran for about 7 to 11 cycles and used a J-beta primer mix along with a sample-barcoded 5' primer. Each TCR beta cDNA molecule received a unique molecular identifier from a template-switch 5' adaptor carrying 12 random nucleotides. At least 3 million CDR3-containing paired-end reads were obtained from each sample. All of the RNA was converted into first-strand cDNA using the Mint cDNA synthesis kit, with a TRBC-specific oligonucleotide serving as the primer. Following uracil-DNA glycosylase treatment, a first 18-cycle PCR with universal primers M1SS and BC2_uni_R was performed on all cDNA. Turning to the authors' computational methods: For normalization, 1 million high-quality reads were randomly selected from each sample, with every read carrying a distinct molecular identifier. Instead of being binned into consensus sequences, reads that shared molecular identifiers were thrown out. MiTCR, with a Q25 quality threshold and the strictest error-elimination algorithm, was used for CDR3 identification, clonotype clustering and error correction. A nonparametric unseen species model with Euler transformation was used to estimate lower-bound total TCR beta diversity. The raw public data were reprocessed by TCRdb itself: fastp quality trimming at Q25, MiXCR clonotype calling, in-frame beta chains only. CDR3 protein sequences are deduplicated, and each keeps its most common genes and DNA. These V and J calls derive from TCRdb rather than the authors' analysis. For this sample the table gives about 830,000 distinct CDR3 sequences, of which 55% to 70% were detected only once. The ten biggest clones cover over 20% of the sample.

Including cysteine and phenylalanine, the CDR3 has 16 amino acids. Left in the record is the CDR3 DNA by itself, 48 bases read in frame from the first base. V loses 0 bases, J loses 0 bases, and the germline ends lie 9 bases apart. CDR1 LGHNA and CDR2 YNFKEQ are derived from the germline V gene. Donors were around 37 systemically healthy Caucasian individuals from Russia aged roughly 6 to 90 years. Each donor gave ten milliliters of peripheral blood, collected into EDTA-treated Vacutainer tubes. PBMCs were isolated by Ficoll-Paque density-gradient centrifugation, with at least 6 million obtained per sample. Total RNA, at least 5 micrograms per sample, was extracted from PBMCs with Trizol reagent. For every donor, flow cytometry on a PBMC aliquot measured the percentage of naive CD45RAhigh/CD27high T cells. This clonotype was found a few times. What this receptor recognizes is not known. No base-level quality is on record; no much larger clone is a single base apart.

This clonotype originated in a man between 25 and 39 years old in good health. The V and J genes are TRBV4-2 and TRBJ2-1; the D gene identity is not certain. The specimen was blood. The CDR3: CASSQETTNSYNEQFF. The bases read TGTGCCAGCAGCCAAGAAACTACAAACTCCTACAATGAGCAGTTCTTC.